This TCR beta chain was captured by sequencing in a study of T cell responses to AZD1222 COVID-19 vaccine. Study results and limitations: Only after the peak T cell response were repertoires sampled. At study baseline, merely roughly 6 AZD1222 recipients were seropositive.

Libraries were prepared by immunoSEQ multiplex PCR; TCRdb keeps only in-frame clonotypes and omits some of them. This repertoire shows roughly 140,000 clones, roughly 90% found once; its top ten account for approximately 1.5%. There are a few counts of this clone. The antigen is unknown. V lost 0 bases to trimming and J lost 4 bases; unmatched junction nucleotides: 8. Germline CDR1 reads SGHRS; CDR2 reads YFSETQ. CDR3 length equals 17 residues. The source of this sequence is an adult who received the AZD1222 COVID-19 vaccine. The V call is TRBV5-1, the J call TRBJ1-1; 11 nucleotides match TRBD1. The sample in question was peripheral blood, obtained 28 days after the second AZD1222 dose. The CDR3: CASSLGTGGRLTTEAFF. CDR3 sequence (DNA): TGCGCCAGCAGCTTGGGGACAGGGGGCAGATTGACCACTGAAGCTTTCTTT.